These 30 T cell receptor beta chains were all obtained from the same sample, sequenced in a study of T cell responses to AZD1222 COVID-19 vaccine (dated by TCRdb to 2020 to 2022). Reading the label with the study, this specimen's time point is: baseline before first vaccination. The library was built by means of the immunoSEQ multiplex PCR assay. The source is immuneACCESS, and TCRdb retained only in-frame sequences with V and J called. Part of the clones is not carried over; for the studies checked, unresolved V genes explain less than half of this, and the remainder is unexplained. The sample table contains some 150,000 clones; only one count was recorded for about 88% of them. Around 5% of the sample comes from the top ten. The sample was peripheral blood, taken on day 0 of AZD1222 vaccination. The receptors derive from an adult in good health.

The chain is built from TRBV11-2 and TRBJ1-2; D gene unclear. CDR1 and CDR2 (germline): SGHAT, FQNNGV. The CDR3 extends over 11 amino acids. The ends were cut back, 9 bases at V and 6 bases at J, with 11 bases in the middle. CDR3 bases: TGTGCCAGTTCGCGGCGGGATGGCTACACCTTC. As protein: CASSRRDGYTF.

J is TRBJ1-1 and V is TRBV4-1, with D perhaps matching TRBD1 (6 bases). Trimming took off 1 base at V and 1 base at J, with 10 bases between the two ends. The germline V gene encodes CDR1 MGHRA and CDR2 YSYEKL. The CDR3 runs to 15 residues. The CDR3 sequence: CASSQGWTANTEAFF. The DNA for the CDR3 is TGCGCCAGCAGCCAAGGCTGGACAGCGAACACTGAAGCTTTCTTT.

CDR3 in amino acids: CASSRGAKQPQHF. DNA of the CDR3: TGTGCCAGCAGCCGCGGCGCAAAACAGCCCCAGCATTTT. V and J are TRBV3-1 (or the pseudogene TRBV3-2) and TRBJ1-5; D ambiguous. This CDR3 comprises 13 residues. V was shortened by 4 bases and J by 7 bases, with 11 bases between the two germline ends. The germline V gene encodes CDR1 LGHDT and CDR2 YNNKEL (reference sequence).

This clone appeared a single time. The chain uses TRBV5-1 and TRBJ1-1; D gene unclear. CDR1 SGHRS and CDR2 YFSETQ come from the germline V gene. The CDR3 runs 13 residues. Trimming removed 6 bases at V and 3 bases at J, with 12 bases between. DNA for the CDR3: TGCGCCAGCAAAGTCGGGGTTGACACTGAAGCTTTCTTT. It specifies CASKVGVDTEAFF. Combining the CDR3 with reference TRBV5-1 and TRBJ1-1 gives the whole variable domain KAGVTQTPRYLIKTRGQQVTLSCSPISGHRSVSWYQQTPGQGLQFLFEYFSETQRNKGNFPGRFSGRQFSNSRSEMNVSTLELGDSALYLCASKVGVDTEAFFGQGTRLTVV.

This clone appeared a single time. The CDR3 nucleotides read TGTGCCAGTAGTCTGACTAGCGGGAGCTCCTACGAGCAGTACTTC. This codes for CASSLTSGSSYEQYF. The rearrangement uses TRBV19 and TRBJ2-7; 12 bases align to TRBD2. Germline values: CDR1 LNHDA, CDR2 SQIVND (reference sequence). Losses at the gene ends were 5 bases for V and 0 bases for J; bases not matched to a gene: 2. This CDR3 region has 15 residues.

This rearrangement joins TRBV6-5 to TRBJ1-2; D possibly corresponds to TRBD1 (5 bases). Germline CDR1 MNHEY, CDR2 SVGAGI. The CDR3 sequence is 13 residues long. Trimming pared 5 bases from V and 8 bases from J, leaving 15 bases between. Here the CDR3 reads CASSIPGTGGYTF. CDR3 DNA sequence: TGTGCCAGCAGTATTCCCGGGACGGGCGGCTACACCTTC.

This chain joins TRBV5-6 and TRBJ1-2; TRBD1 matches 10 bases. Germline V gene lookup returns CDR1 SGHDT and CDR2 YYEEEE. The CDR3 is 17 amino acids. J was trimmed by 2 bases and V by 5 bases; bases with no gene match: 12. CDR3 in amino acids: CASSRISGTGANYGYTF. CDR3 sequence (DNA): TGTGCCAGCAGTCGCATATCCGGGACAGGGGCAAACTATGGCTACACCTTC. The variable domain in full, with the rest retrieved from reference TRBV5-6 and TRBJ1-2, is DAGVTQSPTHLIKTRGQQVTLRCSPKSGHDTVSWYQQALGQGPQFIFQYYEEEERQRGNFPDRFSGHQFPNYSSELNVNALLLGDSALYLCASSRISGTGANYGYTFGSGTRLTVV.

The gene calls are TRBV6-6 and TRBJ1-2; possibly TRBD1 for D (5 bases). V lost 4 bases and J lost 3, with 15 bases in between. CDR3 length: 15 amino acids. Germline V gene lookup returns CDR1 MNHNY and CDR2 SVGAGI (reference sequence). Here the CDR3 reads CASSSAIAGDYGYTF. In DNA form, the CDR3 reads TGTGCCAGCAGTTCCGCCATCGCGGGGGACTATGGCTACACCTTC.

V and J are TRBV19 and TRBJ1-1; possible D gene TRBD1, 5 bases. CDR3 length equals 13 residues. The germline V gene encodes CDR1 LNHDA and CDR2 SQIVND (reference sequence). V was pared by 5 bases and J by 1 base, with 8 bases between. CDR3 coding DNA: TGTGCCAGTAGTTTCCAGGGGAACACTGAAGCTTTCTTT. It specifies CASSFQGNTEAFF.

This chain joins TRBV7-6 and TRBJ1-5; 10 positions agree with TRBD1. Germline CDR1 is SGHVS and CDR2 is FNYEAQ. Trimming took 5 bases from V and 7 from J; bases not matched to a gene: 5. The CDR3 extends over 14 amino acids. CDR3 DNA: TGTGCCAGCAGCCCACGGACAGGGGGACAGCCCCAGCATTTT. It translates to CASSPRTGGQPQHF.

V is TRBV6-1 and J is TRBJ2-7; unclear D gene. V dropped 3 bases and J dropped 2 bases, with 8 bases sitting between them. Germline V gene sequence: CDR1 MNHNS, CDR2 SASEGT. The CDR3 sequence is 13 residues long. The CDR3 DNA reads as TGTGCCAGCAGTGAGGATGACCCCTACGAGCAGTACTTC. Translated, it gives CASSEDDPYEQYF.

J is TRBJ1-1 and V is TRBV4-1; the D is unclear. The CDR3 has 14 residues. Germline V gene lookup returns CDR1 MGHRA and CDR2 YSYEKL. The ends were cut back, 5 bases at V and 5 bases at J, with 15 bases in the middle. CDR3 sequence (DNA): TGCGCCAGCAGCAAGGCTGAGGGCTGGACTGAAGCTTTCTTT. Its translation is CASSKAEGWTEAFF.

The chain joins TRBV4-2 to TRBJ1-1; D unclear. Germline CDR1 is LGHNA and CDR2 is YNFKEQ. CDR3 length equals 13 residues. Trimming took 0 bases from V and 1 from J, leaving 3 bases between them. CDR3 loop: CASSQDPNTEAFF. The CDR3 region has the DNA TGTGCCAGCAGCCAAGATCCGAACACTGAAGCTTTCTTT.

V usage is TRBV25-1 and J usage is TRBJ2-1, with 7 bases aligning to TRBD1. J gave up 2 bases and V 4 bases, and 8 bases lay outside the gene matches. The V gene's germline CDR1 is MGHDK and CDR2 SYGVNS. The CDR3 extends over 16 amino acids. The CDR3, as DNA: TGTGCCAGCAGTGCCGACGGGACAGAACCCTACAATGAGCAGTTCTTC. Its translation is CASSADGTEPYNEQFF. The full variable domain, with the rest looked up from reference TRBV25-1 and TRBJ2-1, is EADIYQTPRYLVIGTGKKITLECSQTMGHDKMYWYQQDPGMELHLIHYSYGVNSTEKGDLSSESTVSRIRTEHFPLTLESARPSHTSQYLCASSADGTEPYNEQFFGPGTRLTVL.

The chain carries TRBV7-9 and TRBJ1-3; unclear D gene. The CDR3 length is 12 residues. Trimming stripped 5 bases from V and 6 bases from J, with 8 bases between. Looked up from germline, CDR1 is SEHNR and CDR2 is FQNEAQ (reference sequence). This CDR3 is CASSGGENTIYF. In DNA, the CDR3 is TGTGCCAGCAGCGGCGGTGAAAACACCATATATTTT.

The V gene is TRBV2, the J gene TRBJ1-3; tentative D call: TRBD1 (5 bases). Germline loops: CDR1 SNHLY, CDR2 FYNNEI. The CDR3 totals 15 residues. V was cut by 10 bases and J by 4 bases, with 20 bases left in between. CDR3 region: CATAEDGTSGNTIYF. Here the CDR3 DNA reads TGTGCCACCGCGGAGGATGGGACCTCCGGAAACACCATATATTTT.

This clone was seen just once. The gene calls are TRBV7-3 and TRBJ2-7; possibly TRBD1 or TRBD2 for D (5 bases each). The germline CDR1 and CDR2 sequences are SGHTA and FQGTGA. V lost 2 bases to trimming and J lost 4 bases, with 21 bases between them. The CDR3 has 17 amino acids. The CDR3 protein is CASSLRGSLRLIYEQYF. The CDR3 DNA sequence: TGTGCCAGCAGCTTACGGGGCAGCCTCAGATTAATTTACGAGCAGTACTTC.

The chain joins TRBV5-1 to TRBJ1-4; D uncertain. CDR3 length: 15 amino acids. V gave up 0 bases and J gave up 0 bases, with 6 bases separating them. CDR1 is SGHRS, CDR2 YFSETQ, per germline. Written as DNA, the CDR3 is TGCGCCAGCAGCTTGGTGGCAGCAACTAATGAAAAACTGTTTTTT. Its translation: CASSLVAATNEKLFF.

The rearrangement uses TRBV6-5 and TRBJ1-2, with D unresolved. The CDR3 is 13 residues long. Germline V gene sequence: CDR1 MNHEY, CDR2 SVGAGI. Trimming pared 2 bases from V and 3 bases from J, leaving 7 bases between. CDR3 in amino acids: CASSYVRDYGYTF. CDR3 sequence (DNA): TGTGCCAGCAGTTACGTACGGGACTATGGCTACACCTTC.

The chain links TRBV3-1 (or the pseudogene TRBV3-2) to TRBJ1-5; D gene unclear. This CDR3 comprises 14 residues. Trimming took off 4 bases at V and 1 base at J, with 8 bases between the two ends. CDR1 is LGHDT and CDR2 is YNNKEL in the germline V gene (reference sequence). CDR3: CASSPLWSNQPQHF. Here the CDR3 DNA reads TGTGCCAGCAGCCCCCTGTGGAGCAATCAGCCCCAGCATTTT.

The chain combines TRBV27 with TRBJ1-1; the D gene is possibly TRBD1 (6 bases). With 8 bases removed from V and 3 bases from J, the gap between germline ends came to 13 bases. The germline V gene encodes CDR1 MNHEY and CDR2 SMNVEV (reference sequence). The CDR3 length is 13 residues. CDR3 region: CASRSRGYTEAFF. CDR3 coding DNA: TGTGCCAGCCGATCTAGGGGGTACACTGAAGCTTTCTTT.

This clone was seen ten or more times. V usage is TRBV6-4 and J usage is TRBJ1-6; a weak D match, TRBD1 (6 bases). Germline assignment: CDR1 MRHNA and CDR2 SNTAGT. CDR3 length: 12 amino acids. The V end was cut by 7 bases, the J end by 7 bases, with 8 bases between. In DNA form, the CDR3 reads TGTGCCAGCAAAGGGGGGAATTCACCCCTCCACTTT. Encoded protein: CASKGGNSPLHF.

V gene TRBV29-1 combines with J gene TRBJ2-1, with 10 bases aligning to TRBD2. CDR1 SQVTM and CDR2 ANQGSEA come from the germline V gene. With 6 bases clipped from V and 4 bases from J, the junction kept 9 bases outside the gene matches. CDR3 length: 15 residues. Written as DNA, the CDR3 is TGCAGCGTGGTCTTAGCGGGGGGCCGATACAATGAGCAGTTCTTC. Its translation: CSVVLAGGRYNEQFF.

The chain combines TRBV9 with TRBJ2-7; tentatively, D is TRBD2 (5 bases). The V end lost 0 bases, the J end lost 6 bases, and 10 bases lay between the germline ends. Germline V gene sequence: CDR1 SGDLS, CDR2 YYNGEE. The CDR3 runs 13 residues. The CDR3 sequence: CASSVVEGPEQYF. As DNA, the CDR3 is TGTGCCAGCAGCGTAGTCGAGGGTCCCGAGCAGTACTTC.

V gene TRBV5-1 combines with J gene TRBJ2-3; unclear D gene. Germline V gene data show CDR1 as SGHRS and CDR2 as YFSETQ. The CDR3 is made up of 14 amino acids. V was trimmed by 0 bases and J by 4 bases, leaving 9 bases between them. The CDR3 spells CASSLVASADTQYF. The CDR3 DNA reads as TGCGCCAGCAGCTTGGTGGCCTCGGCAGATACGCAGTATTTT.

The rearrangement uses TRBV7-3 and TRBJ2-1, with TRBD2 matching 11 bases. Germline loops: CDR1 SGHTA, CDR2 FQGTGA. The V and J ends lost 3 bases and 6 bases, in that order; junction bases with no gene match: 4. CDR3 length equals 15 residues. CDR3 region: CASSFSTSGSNEQFF. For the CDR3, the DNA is TGTGCCAGCAGCTTTAGTACTAGCGGGAGCAATGAGCAGTTCTTC.

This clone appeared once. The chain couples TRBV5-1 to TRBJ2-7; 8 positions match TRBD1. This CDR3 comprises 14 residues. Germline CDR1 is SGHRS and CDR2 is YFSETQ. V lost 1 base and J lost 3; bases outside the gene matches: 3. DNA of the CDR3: TGCGCCAGCAGCTTGCGGGACAGGAACTACGAGCAGTACTTC. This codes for CASSLRDRNYEQYF.

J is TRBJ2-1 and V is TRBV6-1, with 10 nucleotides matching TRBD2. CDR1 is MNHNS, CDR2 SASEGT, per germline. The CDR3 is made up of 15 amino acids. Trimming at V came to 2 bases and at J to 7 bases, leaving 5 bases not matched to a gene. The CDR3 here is CASSELAGDGNEQFF. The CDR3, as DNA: TGTGCCAGCAGTGAACTAGCGGGAGACGGTAATGAGCAGTTCTTC.

The CDR3, as DNA: TGTGCCTGGATCAACACTGAAGCTTTCTTT. Protein sequence: CAWINTEAFF. J is TRBJ1-1 and V is TRBV30, with no clear D. V lost 4 bases, J lost 2 bases, and 2 bases lay in between. From germline, CDR1 is GTSNPN and CDR2 SVGIG (reference sequence). CDR3 length equals 10 residues. The complete variable domain, with remaining parts taken from reference TRBV30 and TRBJ1-1, reads SQTIHQWPATLVQPVGSPLSLECTVEGTSNPNLYWYRQAAGRGLQLLFYSVGIGQISSEVPQNLSASRPQDRQFILSSKKLLLSDSGFYLCAWINTEAFFGQGTRLTVV.

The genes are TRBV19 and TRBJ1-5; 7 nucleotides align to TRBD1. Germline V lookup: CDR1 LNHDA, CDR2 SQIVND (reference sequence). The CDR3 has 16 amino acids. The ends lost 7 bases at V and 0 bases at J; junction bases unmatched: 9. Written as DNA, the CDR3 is TGTGCCAGTACTAGAGACAGGGTACCTAGCAATCAGCCCCAGCATTTT. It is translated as CASTRDRVPSNQPQHF.